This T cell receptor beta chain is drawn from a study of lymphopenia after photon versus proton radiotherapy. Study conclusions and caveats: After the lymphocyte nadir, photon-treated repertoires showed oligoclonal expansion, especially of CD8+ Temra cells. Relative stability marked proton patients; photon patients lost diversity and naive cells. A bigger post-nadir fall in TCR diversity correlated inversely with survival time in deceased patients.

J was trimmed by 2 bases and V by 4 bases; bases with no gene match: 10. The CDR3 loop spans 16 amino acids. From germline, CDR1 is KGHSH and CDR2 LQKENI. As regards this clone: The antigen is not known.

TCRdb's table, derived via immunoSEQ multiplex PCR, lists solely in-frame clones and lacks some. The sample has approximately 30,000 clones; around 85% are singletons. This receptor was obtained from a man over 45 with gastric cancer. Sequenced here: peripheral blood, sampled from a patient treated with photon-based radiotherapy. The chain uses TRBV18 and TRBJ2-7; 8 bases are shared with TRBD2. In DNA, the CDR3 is TGTGCCAGCTCACGACCCCCTAGCGGGTACGCCTACGAGCAGTACTTC. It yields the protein CASSRPPSGYAYEQYF.